The 13 T cell receptor beta chains below were found in one sample sequenced in a study of blood T cell repertoires in COVID-19. Assay used: immunoSEQ multiplex PCR; TCRdb lists only in-frame clones, some missing. The table lists 150,000 to 200,000 clones, about 86% of them singletons. The sample was peripheral blood. The receptors were gathered from a man aged 70 or older with active or convalescent COVID-19.

V is TRBV28 and J is TRBJ2-1; 10 bases map to TRBD2. Germline V gene data show CDR1 as MDHEN and CDR2 as SYDVKM. The J segment lost 4 bases and the V segment lost 6 bases, leaving 9 bases of the junction unmatched. The CDR3 length is 16 residues. The CDR3 here is CASRIWTSGYYNEQFF. The CDR3 DNA reads TGTGCCAGCAGAATCTGGACTAGCGGATATTACAATGAGCAGTTCTTC.

The CDR3: CASSISGQPYNEQFF. Here the CDR3 DNA reads TGTGCCAGTAGTATTTCGGGACAGCCCTACAATGAGCAGTTCTTC. The chain carries TRBV19 and TRBJ2-1; 7 bases are a match to TRBD1. Germline-derived CDR1 and CDR2 are LNHDA and SQIVND (reference sequence). The CDR3 is 15 amino acids. V was pared by 3 bases and J by 2 bases, with 4 bases of the junction left unmatched. The full variable domain, with the rest looked up from reference TRBV19 and TRBJ2-1, is DGGITQSPKYLFRKEGQNVTLSCEQNLNHDAMYWYRQDPGQGLRLIYYSQIVNDFQKGDIAEGYSVSREKKESFPLTVTSAQKNPTAFYLCASSISGQPYNEQFFGPGTRLTVL.

This clone was seen just once. The V call is TRBV5-1, the J call TRBJ1-4, with TRBD1 matching over 8 bases. This CDR3 region has 14 residues. CDR1 SGHRS and CDR2 YFSETQ come from the germline V gene. The J segment lost 7 bases and the V segment lost 4 bases, leaving 6 bases of the junction unmatched. CDR3 amino acids: CASSLRGHSEKLFF. The DNA of the CDR3 is TGCGCCAGCAGCCTCAGGGGGCATTCTGAAAAACTGTTTTTT.

The chain uses TRBV4-3 and TRBJ2-5, with 7 bases matching TRBD2. With V trimmed by 2 bases and J by 2 bases, 5 bases remained unmatched. The CDR3 spans 15 residues. Germline lookup yields CDR1 LGHNA and CDR2 YSLEER. The CDR3 sequence: CASSQRGGGQETQYF. The CDR3 coding sequence is TGCGCCAGCAGCCAACGGGGCGGGGGACAAGAGACCCAGTACTTC.

The chain couples TRBV5-5 to TRBJ1-4; TRBD1 might be the D (6 bases). The CDR3 has 18 residues. CDR1 is SGHKS, CDR2 YYEKEE, per germline (reference sequence). Trimming left V 2 bases short and J 4 bases short, with 21 bases between. The CDR3 region has the DNA TGTGCCAGCAGCTTTGGGGGCCACACAGGCGGCGATAATGAAAAACTGTTTTTT. It translates to CASSFGGHTGGDNEKLFF.

The count of this clone is one. The chain combines TRBV3-1 (or the pseudogene TRBV3-2) with TRBJ1-1; 7 nucleotides line up with TRBD1. The CDR3 runs 14 residues. The germline V gene encodes CDR1 LGHDT and CDR2 YNNKEL (reference sequence). J gave up 4 bases and V 6 bases, and 8 bases lay outside the gene matches. The CDR3 loop is CASRRQGRITEAFF. CDR3 sequence (DNA): TGTGCCAGCAGACGACAGGGCAGGATCACTGAAGCTTTCTTT.

This clone was picked up one time. The genes are TRBV5-1 and TRBJ1-5; 7 bases match TRBD1. With V trimmed by 0 bases and J by 5 bases, 5 bases remained unmatched. CDR3 length: 15 amino acids. Germline-derived CDR1 and CDR2 are SGHRS and YFSETQ. This CDR3 is CASSLGGGVDQPQHF. The CDR3 DNA is TGCGCCAGCAGCTTGGGAGGGGGCGTTGATCAGCCCCAGCATTTT.

The chain employs TRBV7-8 and TRBJ1-5, with D tentatively TRBD1 (5 bases). The ends were cut back, 1 base at V and 0 bases at J, with 10 bases in the middle. The germline CDR1 and CDR2 sequences are SGHVS and FQNEAQ. This CDR3 is 16 amino acids long. Here the CDR3 reads CASSLEWGLSNQPQHF. The CDR3, as DNA: TGTGCCAGCAGCTTAGAGTGGGGACTTAGCAATCAGCCCCAGCATTTT.

V is TRBV7-2 and J is TRBJ2-6; weak D call: TRBD2 (6 bases). There are 18 residues in the CDR3. V was trimmed by 1 base and J by 0 bases, leaving 13 bases between them. Germline CDR1 is SGHTA and CDR2 is FQGNSA. CDR3 sequence (DNA): TGTGCCAGCAGCTTAGGGCGGGGCCGGAGCTCTGGGGCCAACGTCCTGACTTTC. Protein: CASSLGRGRSSGANVLTF.

The chain joins TRBV18 to TRBJ1-5; no clear D. The CDR3 contains 15 residues. The ends were cut back, 6 bases at V and 0 bases at J, with 12 bases in the middle. Germline V lookup: CDR1 KGHSH, CDR2 LQKENI. The CDR3 DNA sequence: TGTGCCAGCTCTCCTGTCGCGGTTAGCAATCAGCCCCAGCATTTT. It codes for CASSPVAVSNQPQHF. Based on the CDR3 plus reference TRBV18 and TRBJ1-5, the full variable domain is NAGVMQNPRHLVRRRGQEARLRCSPMKGHSHVYWYRQLPEEGLKFMVYLQKENIIDESGMPKERFSAEFPKEGPSILRIQQVVRGDSAAYFCASSPVAVSNQPQHFGDGTRLSIL.

The chain has TRBV11-3 and TRBJ2-2, with TRBD1 matching over 8 bases. The trim removed 1 base at V and 5 bases at J, leaving 9 bases unmatched. CDR3 length equals 17 residues. CDR1 and CDR2 (germline): SGHNT, YENEEA. The CDR3, as DNA: TGTGCCAGCAGCTTAGGGGCAGGACAGGGCCCTACCGGGGAGCTGTTTTTT. As protein: CASSLGAGQGPTGELFF.

This chain connects TRBV18 to TRBJ2-7; maybe TRBD2 (6 bases). The CDR3 spans 13 residues. V was trimmed by 8 bases and J by 5 bases, leaving 16 bases between them. CDR1 and CDR2 (germline): KGHSH, LQKENI. CDR3 DNA: TGTGCCAGCAGAAGGGACCGGAGGGACGAGCAGTACTTC. Protein sequence: CASRRDRRDEQYF.

V gene TRBV18 combines with J gene TRBJ1-1, with unresolved D. Trimming shortened V by 4 bases and J by 1 base, and 13 bases separated the two germline ends. This CDR3 is built from 15 residues. Germline V gene lookup returns CDR1 KGHSH and CDR2 LQKENI. The CDR3 sequence is CASSRVPGKNTEAFF. CDR3 nucleotides: TGTGCCAGCTCACGGGTACCAGGAAAGAACACTGAAGCTTTCTTT.